The 3 T cell receptor beta chains below come from one sample, sequenced in a study of T cells after yellow fever vaccination. TCRdb used MiXCR to reprocess the 5' RACE reads, holding one entry per CDR3 protein. The sample has some 150,000 distinct CDR3 sequences; roughly 11% are singletons. The sample consisted of CD8+ T cells sorted from PBMCs, taken 15 days after the yellow fever booster vaccination. The receptors were gathered from a man aged 18 to 30 who received the YFV17D yellow fever vaccine.

In this sample, this clonotype turned up a few times. The V call is TRBV7-9, the J call TRBJ1-4, with D perhaps TRBD1 (5 bases). Trimming took 7 bases from V and 8 from J, leaving 14 bases between them. CDR1 SEHNR and CDR2 FQNEAQ come from the germline V gene (reference sequence). The CDR3 length is 13 residues. CDR3 nucleotides: TGTGCCAGCATACCCGGGGGAGGGGAAAAACTGTTTTTT. Amino acids: CASIPGGGEKLFF.

The genes are TRBV4-3 and TRBJ2-7, with no clear D. V was shortened by 0 bases and J by 0 bases, with 6 bases between the two germline ends. The CDR3 extends over 14 amino acids. Germline CDR1 reads LGHNA; CDR2 reads YSLEER. CDR3 in amino acids: CASSQEKLSYEQYF. The DNA for the CDR3 is TGCGCCAGCAGCCAAGAGAAACTCTCCTACGAGCAGTACTTC.

This clonotype was seen more than once but under ten times. The V and J genes are TRBV6-2 or TRBV6-3 and TRBJ2-5; no definite D call. Trimming removed 0 bases at V and 0 bases at J, with 14 bases between. This CDR3 is built from 17 residues. Germline V lookup: CDR1 MNHEY, CDR2 SVGEGT. The CDR3 DNA reads as TGTGCCAGCAGTTACTCGAGCGCGGCCGCCTACCAAGAGACCCAGTACTTC. It encodes CASSYSSAAAYQETQYF.